The 31 T cell receptor beta chains below come from one sample, sequenced in a study of identical twins (dated by TCRdb to 2016 to 2017). Libraries came from 5' RACE. Sequencing was performed on an Illumina HiSeq 2000. The public reads were run again by TCRdb, first through fastp at Q25 and then through MiXCR, and only productive beta chains were kept. Rows matching on CDR3 protein sequence are summarized as one entry with the most common DNA and genes. This sample comprises just over 500,000 distinct CDR3 sequences, approximately 22% of them detected only once. Roughly 0.9% of the sample belongs to the ten largest clones. These data were also reused for a study on T cells expressing NK-cell markers.

Sequenced material: CD4+ T cells sorted from blood. These receptors all come from a woman in her late teens or twenties in good health.

This clonotype was seen a handful of times. V gene TRBV20-1 combines with J gene TRBJ2-2, with D perhaps being TRBD1 or TRBD2 (6 bases each). This CDR3 contains 17 residues. V gave up 1 base and J gave up 3 bases, with 18 bases separating them. CDR1 and CDR2 (germline): DFQATT, SNEGSKA (reference sequence). For the CDR3, the DNA is TGCAGTGCTAGAGCCGTTGGGGGGCAGGCGCACACCGGGGAGCTGTTTTTT. Translated: CSARAVGGQAHTGELFF.

This clonotype was counted a few times. The V gene is TRBV20-1, the J gene TRBJ2-1; the match to TRBD2 covers 7 bases. This CDR3 spans 13 amino acids. The V segment lost 6 bases and the J segment 3 bases; nucleotides outside the gene matches: 5. The germline CDR1 and CDR2 sequences are DFQATT and SNEGSKA (reference sequence). CDR3 bases: TGCAGTGCGAGATGGGGGGGCTACAATGAGCAGTTCTTC. This translates into CSARWGGYNEQFF.

The V and J genes are TRBV5-6 and TRBJ2-7, with D perhaps TRBD2 (5 bases). Germline V gene lookup returns CDR1 SGHDT and CDR2 YYEEEE. V was clipped by 4 bases and J by 2 bases, with 13 bases between them. The length of the CDR3 is 14 residues. Here the CDR3 DNA reads TGTGCCAGCAGCCCTCTAGGGAGACCCTACGAGCAGTACTTC. Protein: CASSPLGRPYEQYF.

This clonotype was counted between two and nine times. The chain has TRBV18 and TRBJ1-4; 9 positions match TRBD1. CDR1 and CDR2 from the germline V gene are KGHSH and LQKENI. With 3 bases clipped from V and 8 bases from J, the junction kept 7 bases outside the gene matches. This CDR3 is 15 amino acids long. In DNA form, the CDR3 reads TGTGCCAGCTCACCTTCGGGGACAGGGAGCGAAAAACTGTTTTTT. This sequence encodes CASSPSGTGSEKLFF. Drawing the rest from reference TRBV18 and TRBJ1-4, the complete variable domain is NAGVMQNPRHLVRRRGQEARLRCSPMKGHSHVYWYRQLPEEGLKFMVYLQKENIIDESGMPKERFSAEFPKEGPSILRIQQVVRGDSAAYFCASSPSGTGSEKLFFGSGTQLSVL.

This clonotype has at least ten counts. The chain couples TRBV20-1 to TRBJ2-3; 10 bases are a match to TRBD2. V was pared by 6 bases and J by 8 bases, with 8 bases of the junction left unmatched. The length of the CDR3 is 13 residues. Germline CDR1 reads DFQATT; CDR2 reads SNEGSKA (reference sequence). DNA of the CDR3: TGCAGTGCCAAATGGACTAGCGGACGTACGCAGTATTTT. Translation: CSAKWTSGRTQYF.

This clonotype was detected many times. The chain carries TRBV20-1 and TRBJ1-4; no definite D call. The germline V gene encodes CDR1 DFQATT and CDR2 SNEGSKA (reference sequence). The CDR3 runs 13 residues. V was cut by 6 bases and J by 5 bases, with 13 bases left in between. The CDR3 loop reads CSARRGENEKLFF. The DNA for the CDR3 is TGCAGTGCCCGCCGCGGGGAAAATGAAAAACTGTTTTTT.

The chain employs TRBV6-1 and TRBJ2-1, with 8 nucleotides matching TRBD2. The CDR3 sequence is 17 residues long. Germline loops: CDR1 MNHNS, CDR2 SASEGT. Trimming cost V 5 bases and J 7 bases; bases outside gene matches: 16. CDR3 coding DNA: TGTGCCAGCAGTCTCCGTAAATCCGGGACTAGGGCGAATGAGCAGTTCTTC. This codes for CASSLRKSGTRANEQFF.

This sequence joins TRBV29-1 and TRBJ2-3, with 7 nucleotides matching TRBD2. V dropped 8 bases and J dropped 4; count of bases not matched to a gene: 6. This CDR3 comprises 12 residues. In germline, CDR1 is SQVTM, CDR2 ANQGSEA. The CDR3 nucleotides are TGCAGCACCAAGGGAGGGCCAGATACGCAGTATTTT. This translates into CSTKGGPDTQYF.

This clonotype was counted between two and nine times. V gene TRBV5-1 combines with J gene TRBJ2-3, with TRBD1 as a possible D gene (5 bases). Germline CDR1 SGHRS, CDR2 YFSETQ. The ends were cut back, 0 bases at V and 2 bases at J, with 10 bases in the middle. This CDR3 has 15 residues. The CDR3 nucleotides read TGCGCCAGCAGCTTGGAAGCAGGGTACACAGATACGCAGTATTTT. It specifies CASSLEAGYTDTQYF.

In this sample, this clonotype turned up a few times. The V and J genes are TRBV3-1 and TRBJ2-2; D not resolved. Trimming stripped 1 base from V and 4 bases from J, with 13 bases between. The CDR3 is 16 amino acids. The germline V gene encodes CDR1 LGHDT and CDR2 YNNKEL (reference sequence). In DNA form, the CDR3 reads TGTGCCAGCAGCCAAGTGGCCAGGTCGGTCACCGGGGAGCTGTTTTTT. Its translation: CASSQVARSVTGELFF. The variable domain in full, completed from reference TRBV3-1 and TRBJ2-2, reads DTAVSQTPKYLVTQMGNDKSIKCEQNLGHDTMYWYKQDSKKFLKIMFSYNNKELIINETVPNRFSPKSPDKAHLNLHINSLELGDSAVYFCASSQVARSVTGELFFGEGSRLTVL.

This clonotype was detected only a few times. The J gene is TRBJ1-1, the V gene TRBV4-1; D is perhaps TRBD1 (5 bases). The germline V gene encodes CDR1 MGHRA and CDR2 YSYEKL. The CDR3 covers 16 residues. Trimming cost V 2 bases and J 2 bases, with 15 bases left between them. The CDR3 loop reads CASSQNFDRVNTEAFF. The DNA for the CDR3 is TGCGCCAGCAGCCAAAATTTTGACAGAGTTAACACTGAAGCTTTCTTT.

Of note for this clonotype: Given a much more abundant clone one base away, this may be a read error. Because it lacks the conserved phenylalanine or tryptophan at the end, this CDR3 is likely a read error. The genes are TRBV5-4 and TRBJ2-3; D call uncertain. CDR3 length: 14 residues. Germline CDR1 and CDR2: SGHNT and YYREEE (reference sequence). Trimming left V 0 bases short and J 4 bases short, with 9 bases between. The CDR3 nucleotides are TGTGCCAGCAGCTTGGCCTCGCGGCCAGATACGCAGTATCTT. It is translated as CASSLASRPDTQYL.

The V call is TRBV7-2, the J call TRBJ2-1; 8 nucleotides match TRBD2. Trimming removed 2 bases from V and 13 bases from J; junction bases left unmatched: 13. This CDR3 is built from 15 residues. In germline, CDR1 is SGHTA, CDR2 FQGNSA. The CDR3 sequence is CASSLSPGGPSTQFF. DNA for the CDR3: TGTGCCAGCAGCTTATCTCCGGGAGGGCCTTCAACACAGTTCTTC.

This clonotype was observed a few times. The chain recombines TRBV3-1 with TRBJ2-6; D is uncertain. The CDR3 has 15 residues. CDR1 LGHDT and CDR2 YNNKEL come from the germline V gene (reference sequence). The ends were cut back, 0 bases at V and 4 bases at J, with 7 bases in the middle. CDR3 protein: CASSQDGRGANVLTF. The CDR3 coding sequence is TGTGCCAGCAGCCAAGATGGTAGAGGGGCCAACGTCCTGACTTTC. Looking up the rest from reference TRBV3-1 and TRBJ2-6 gives the full variable domain: DTAVSQTPKYLVTQMGNDKSIKCEQNLGHDTMYWYKQDSKKFLKIMFSYNNKELIINETVPNRFSPKSPDKAHLNLHINSLELGDSAVYFCASSQDGRGANVLTFGAGSRLTVL.

V usage is TRBV2 and J usage is TRBJ2-3; 12 positions agree with TRBD2. CDR1 SNHLY and CDR2 FYNNEI come from the germline V gene. This CDR3 contains 16 residues. V lost 6 bases, J lost 2 bases, and 6 bases stayed unmatched. CDR3 sequence: CASRPLAGGPTDTQYF. The CDR3 region has the DNA TGTGCCAGCAGACCACTAGCGGGAGGACCCACAGATACGCAGTATTTT.

There are a few counts of this clonotype. The chain couples TRBV29-1 to TRBJ1-1; D is uncertain. The CDR3 runs 10 residues. Trimming pared 6 bases from V and 9 bases from J, leaving 11 bases between. CDR1 SQVTM and CDR2 ANQGSEA come from the germline V gene. The CDR3 spells CSVLGPKAFF. DNA of the CDR3: TGCAGCGTCCTTGGTCCCAAAGCTTTCTTT.

V and J are TRBV20-1 and TRBJ1-5; tentative D call: TRBD1 (6 bases). CDR1 and CDR2 from the germline V gene are DFQATT and SNEGSKA (reference sequence). Between the trimmed V and J ends, which lost 7 bases and 6 bases, there was a span of 16 bases. The CDR3 is made up of 13 amino acids. The chain's CDR3 is CSVISRGIQPQHF. The CDR3 nucleotides are TGCAGTGTTATTAGCAGGGGAATTCAGCCCCAGCATTTT.

The CDR3 sequence: CASSEAGAYEQYF. CDR3 nucleotide sequence: TGTGCCAGCAGTGAGGCCGGAGCGTACGAGCAGTACTTC. This rearrangement joins TRBV25-1 to TRBJ2-7; D not resolved. This CDR3 has 13 amino acids. Germline V gene sequence: CDR1 MGHDK, CDR2 SYGVNS. Trimming pared 3 bases from V and 4 bases from J, leaving 10 bases between.

This clonotype was recorded at least ten times. The V gene is TRBV12-3 or TRBV12-4, the J gene TRBJ1-1; the D is unclear. The CDR3 sequence is 13 residues long. The germline V and J ends were trimmed by 2 bases and 7 bases, with 11 bases remaining between them. The CDR3 reads CASSLKSDLEAFF. The CDR3 nucleotides read TGTGCCAGCAGTTTAAAATCGGACCTTGAAGCTTTCTTT.

The sample holds a few counts of this clonotype. This rearrangement joins TRBV6-5 to TRBJ2-7, with 8 bases aligning to TRBD1. J was trimmed by 2 bases and V by 0 bases; bases with no gene match: 3. Per the germline V gene, CDR1 is MNHEY and CDR2 is SVGAGI. This CDR3 contains 15 residues. CDR3 sequence reads: CASSYSYRGAYEQYF. DNA of the CDR3: TGTGCCAGCAGTTACTCCTACAGGGGGGCCTACGAGCAGTACTTC.

This clonotype was seen a handful of times. The chain couples TRBV29-1 to TRBJ2-1; 10 bases fit TRBD2. After removal of 2 bases from V and 4 bases from J, the junction contained 8 bases not matched to a gene. This CDR3 is 16 amino acids long. Germline loops: CDR1 SQVTM, CDR2 ANQGSEA. The CDR3 spells CSVEPRTSGKYNEQFF. The CDR3 nucleotides are TGCAGCGTTGAACCTCGGACTAGCGGAAAGTACAATGAGCAGTTCTTC.

The rearrangement joins TRBV5-1 to TRBJ1-1; no firm D call. Trimming removed 10 bases at V and 1 base at J, with 14 bases between. The CDR3 consists of 13 residues. In germline, CDR1 is SGHRS, CDR2 YFSETQ. CDR3 region: CAARSPGNTEAFF. CDR3 DNA: TGCGCCGCCCGGTCTCCAGGGAACACTGAAGCTTTCTTT.

This clonotype came up a few times. J is TRBJ2-2 and V is TRBV9; D might be TRBD1 or TRBD2, each matching 5 bases. Deletions cut 4 bases from V and 5 bases from J, with 18 bases between. Germline CDR1 and CDR2: SGDLS and YYNGEE. The CDR3 has 16 amino acids. CDR3 in DNA: TGTGCCAGCAGCTCCCGGGGACGGTTGGGGACCGGGGAGCTGTTTTTT. It translates to CASSSRGRLGTGELFF.

This clonotype appeared once. The CDR3 reads CASSVGGGLREPQHF. Written as DNA, the CDR3 is TGTGCCAGCAGCGTAGGCGGGGGGCTTAGGGAGCCCCAGCATTTT. The chain combines TRBV9 with TRBJ1-5, with a possible D match to TRBD1 (6 bases). The V gene lost 0 bases and the J gene lost 8 bases, with 15 bases spanning the gap. CDR3 length: 15 amino acids. Germline assignment: CDR1 SGDLS and CDR2 YYNGEE.

This clonotype was detected ten times or more. This chain joins TRBV20-1 and TRBJ2-1, with 13 bases matching TRBD2. The CDR3 covers 16 residues. The V gene end was trimmed by 3 bases and the J gene end by 2 bases; junction bases not matched to a gene: 4. Germline CDR1 is DFQATT and CDR2 is SNEGSKA (reference sequence). The CDR3 sequence: CSASRTSGGAYNEQFF. The CDR3 bases are TGCAGTGCTAGCCGAACTAGCGGGGGGGCCTACAATGAGCAGTTCTTC.

The table lists this clonotype with many counts. This sequence joins TRBV12-3 or TRBV12-4 and TRBJ2-5, with TRBD2 identical over 7 bases. This CDR3 has 15 residues. Trimming cost V 2 bases and J 1 base; bases outside gene matches: 4. DNA of the CDR3: TGTGCCAGCAGTTTACGCGGGGGATTCCAAGAGACCCAGTACTTC. Its protein is CASSLRGGFQETQYF.

V and J are TRBV12-5 and TRBJ2-5; D is unresolved. V was trimmed by 1 base and J by 5 bases, leaving 14 bases between them. The CDR3 consists of 15 residues. CDR1 and CDR2 from the germline V gene are LGHNT and FRNRAP. CDR3 in amino acids: CASGLGSHSYETQYF. The CDR3 DNA is TGTGCTAGTGGTTTGGGATCTCACAGTTATGAGACCCAGTACTTC. Supplemented by reference TRBV12-5 and TRBJ2-5, the full variable domain reads DARVTQTPRHKVTEMGQEVTMRCQPILGHNTVFWYRQTMMQGLELLAYFRNRAPLDDSGMPKDRFSAEMPDATLATLKIQPSEPRDSAVYFCASGLGSHSYETQYFGPGTRLLVL.

The chain is built from TRBV15 and TRBJ1-4; TRBD1 matches at 7 bases. This CDR3 is built from 16 residues. Germline trimming cut 1 base from V and 6 bases from J; bases unmatched to any gene: 8. The V gene's germline CDR1 is LNHNV and CDR2 YYDKDF (reference sequence). CDR3: CATSRARGQVYEKLFF. In DNA, the CDR3 is TGTGCCACCAGCAGAGCTCGAGGACAGGTCTATGAAAAACTGTTTTTT.

The chain couples TRBV24-1 to TRBJ2-1; D remains unclear. The CDR3 length is 16 residues. Trimming cost V 2 bases and J 5 bases, with 15 bases left between them. Germline V gives CDR1 KGHDR, CDR2 SFDVKD. Here the CDR3 DNA reads TGTGCCACCAGTGATTCGAGACTCCGGGCTGACAATGAGCAGTTCTTC. Its protein is CATSDSRLRADNEQFF.

This clonotype came up once. This rearrangement joins TRBV27 to TRBJ2-6, with D perhaps TRBD1 (6 bases). Per the germline V gene, CDR1 is MNHEY and CDR2 is SMNVEV (reference sequence). Trimming removed 6 bases from V and 0 bases from J, with 21 bases in between. The CDR3 loop spans 19 amino acids. Here the CDR3 DNA reads TGTGCCAGCAGAACCCTTAACAGGGATAGCCCCTCTGGGGCCAACGTCCTGACTTTC. Its protein product is CASRTLNRDSPSGANVLTF. Based on the CDR3 plus reference TRBV27 and TRBJ2-6, the full variable domain is EAQVTQNPRYLITVTGKKLTVTCSQNMNHEYMSWYRQDPGLGLRQIYYSMNVEVTDKGDVPEGYKVSRKEKRNFPLILESPSPNQTSLYFCASRTLNRDSPSGANVLTFGAGSRLTVL.

The chain employs TRBV27 and TRBJ1-5; 9 bases align to TRBD1. The J segment lost 2 bases and the V segment lost 0 bases, leaving 2 bases of the junction unmatched. Germline loops: CDR1 MNHEY, CDR2 SMNVEV (reference sequence). The CDR3 has 16 amino acids. CDR3 in amino acids: CASSLSRTGGNQPQHF. The DNA of the CDR3 is TGTGCCAGCAGTTTATCCCGGACAGGGGGCAATCAGCCCCAGCATTTT.